This TCR beta chain was recovered during a study of T cells in narcolepsy. Overall study context: Healthy controls were enrolled alongside patients with narcolepsy type 1 or type 2. Findings of the study overall: Autoreactive clone sequences were missing from some blood memory CD4+ repertoires. Reportedly, autoreactive clonotypes were serially detected in patients' blood but not controls'. Same-patient CSF and blood CD4+ T cell clonotypes included HCRT-specific and TRIB2-specific autoreactive ones.

Using immunoSEQ multiplex PCR, the repertoire was profiled, and TCRdb retains in-frame clones only, with some absent. The repertoire holds 15,000 to 20,000 clones, 65% to 90% seen once, with about 0.7% in the top ten. About this clone: Antigen: not known.

Source material: memory (CD45RA-) CD4+ T cells from blood. This clonotype originated in a human donor in good health.

The chain's CDR3 is CASSEDGGLDGYTF. The CDR3 DNA reads TGTGCCAGCAGTGAAGACGGGGGGCTGGATGGCTACACCTTC. This chain connects TRBV6-1 to TRBJ1-2; TRBD1 is a possible D gene (6 bases). The CDR3 is 14 residues long. Germline assignment: CDR1 MNHNS and CDR2 SASEGT. Trimming removed 1 base from V and 6 bases from J, with 12 bases in between.